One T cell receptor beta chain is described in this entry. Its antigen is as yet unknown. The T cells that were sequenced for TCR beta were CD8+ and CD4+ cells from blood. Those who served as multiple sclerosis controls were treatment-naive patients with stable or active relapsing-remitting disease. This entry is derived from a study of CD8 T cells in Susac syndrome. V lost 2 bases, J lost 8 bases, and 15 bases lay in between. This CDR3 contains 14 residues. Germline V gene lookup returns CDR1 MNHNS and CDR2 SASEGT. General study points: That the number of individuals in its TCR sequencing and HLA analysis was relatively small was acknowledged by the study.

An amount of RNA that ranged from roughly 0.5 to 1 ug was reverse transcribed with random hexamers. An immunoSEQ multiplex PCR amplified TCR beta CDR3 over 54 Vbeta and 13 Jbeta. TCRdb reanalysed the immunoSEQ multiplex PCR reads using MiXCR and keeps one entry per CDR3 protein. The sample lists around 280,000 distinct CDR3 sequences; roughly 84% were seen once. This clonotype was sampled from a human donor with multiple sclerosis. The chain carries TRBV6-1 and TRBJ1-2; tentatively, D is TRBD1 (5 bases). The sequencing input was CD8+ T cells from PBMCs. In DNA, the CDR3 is TGTGCCAGCAGTGAAATCGGGGCCCGCACCGGCTACACCTTC. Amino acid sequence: CASSEIGARTGYTF.